Following are 28 T cell receptor beta chains from one sample sequenced in a study of identical twins' blood T cells. MiXCR, run by TCRdb on the 5' RACE reads, gives a single entry per CDR3 protein. The profile covers fewer than 450,000 distinct CDR3 sequences, with about 28% appearing a single time and about 6% taken by the ten largest. Sequenced input: PBMCs. All receptors come from a woman aged 18-50 years in good health.

This sequence joins TRBV6-2 or TRBV6-3 and TRBJ2-7; 8 nucleotides match TRBD2. Germline V gives CDR1 MNHEY, CDR2 SVGEGT. The CDR3 has 15 amino acids. V gave up 2 bases and J gave up 2 bases; unmatched junction bases: 5. The CDR3 reads CASSYGGSGAYEQYF. DNA of the CDR3: TGTGCCAGCAGTTACGGTGGTAGCGGGGCCTACGAGCAGTACTTC.

The V and J genes are TRBV5-1 and TRBJ2-3; D is perhaps TRBD2 (5 bases). The germline V gene encodes CDR1 SGHRS and CDR2 YFSETQ. CDR3 size: 12 residues. V lost 3 bases and J lost 9, with 11 bases in between. The CDR3 reads CASSSDLKTQYF. The CDR3, as DNA: TGCGCCAGCAGCTCGGACTTGAAAACGCAGTATTTT.

This clonotype was counted a few times. The gene calls are TRBV6-2 or TRBV6-3 and TRBJ1-5, with TRBD1 identical over 7 bases. The CDR3 has 15 amino acids. Germline lookup yields CDR1 MNHEY and CDR2 SVGEGT. The ends lost 5 bases at V and 0 bases at J; junction bases unmatched: 4. CDR3 nucleotide sequence: TGTGCCAGCAGTCTCGACAGGGCTAGCAATCAGCCCCAGCATTTT. Translated, it gives CASSLDRASNQPQHF.

This clonotype came up a few times. J is TRBJ1-1 and V is TRBV5-1, with TRBD1 identical over 7 bases. The junction had 7 bases not matched to a gene; V was cut back by 3 bases and J by 2 bases. The CDR3 is made up of 15 amino acids. Per the germline V gene, CDR1 is SGHRS and CDR2 is YFSETQ. The CDR3 DNA sequence: TGCGCCAGCAGCTCCCGACAGGGTGATAACACTGAAGCTTTCTTT. Protein sequence: CASSSRQGDNTEAFF.

This chain joins TRBV7-9 and TRBJ2-3, with D perhaps TRBD2 (5 bases). The ends were cut back, 1 base at V and 6 bases at J, with 11 bases in the middle. The length of the CDR3 is 14 residues. Germline V lookup: CDR1 SEHNR, CDR2 FQNEAQ (reference sequence). Written as DNA, the CDR3 is TGTGCCAGCAGCTTAGTACGGAGAGGGGATACGCAGTATTTT. Its translation is CASSLVRRGDTQYF.

The chain uses TRBV19 and TRBJ2-2; D is unclear. Deletions cut 2 bases from V and 2 bases from J, with 6 bases between. The CDR3 consists of 14 residues. The germline CDR1 and CDR2 sequences are LNHDA and SQIVND (reference sequence). The CDR3 nucleotides read TGTGCCAGTAGTATAACCGGAAACACCGGGGAGCTGTTTTTT. The encoded protein is CASSITGNTGELFF.

This clonotype has a handful of counts. The chain links TRBV20-1 to TRBJ1-6, with 9 positions matching TRBD1. The length of the CDR3 is 16 residues. Germline trimming cut 1 base from V and 8 bases from J; bases unmatched to any gene: 9. Germline lookup yields CDR1 DFQATT and CDR2 SNEGSKA (reference sequence). The CDR3 sequence is CSARVPMGDRDSPLHF. The CDR3 region has the DNA TGCAGTGCTAGAGTCCCTATGGGGGACAGGGATTCACCCCTCCACTTT.

This chain links TRBV11-2 with TRBJ2-7, with D perhaps TRBD1 (5 bases). V shed 5 bases and J shed 2 bases, with 13 bases lying between them. The CDR3 is 14 residues long. Looked up from germline, CDR1 is SGHAT and CDR2 is FQNNGV. CDR3: CASSLQGLTYEQYF. The CDR3 DNA is TGTGCCAGCAGCCTCCAGGGCTTGACCTACGAGCAGTACTTC.

The rearrangement uses TRBV20-1 and TRBJ1-1; 10 nucleotides line up with TRBD1. There are 14 residues in the CDR3. J lost 10 bases, V lost 6 bases, and 14 bases had no gene match. Germline V gives CDR1 DFQATT, CDR2 SNEGSKA (reference sequence). CDR3 region: CSAEARDRGLGAFF. For the CDR3, the DNA is TGCAGTGCCGAAGCCCGGGACAGGGGACTTGGAGCTTTCTTT.

This clonotype has a count of ten or more. The chain uses TRBV20-1 and TRBJ1-4; D might be TRBD1 (5 bases). In germline, CDR1 is DFQATT, CDR2 SNEGSKA (reference sequence). V was pared by 3 bases and J by 5 bases, with 16 bases between. The CDR3 spans 15 residues. The CDR3 sequence: CSASKGTLRNEKLFF. The CDR3 DNA follows: TGCAGTGCTAGTAAGGGGACCCTGAGAAATGAAAAACTGTTTTTT.

V is TRBV10-2 and J is TRBJ2-3; possibly TRBD2 for D (6 bases). V lost 6 bases and J 0 bases, leaving 13 bases between the germline ends. Germline CDR1 WSHSY, CDR2 SAAADI. The CDR3 sequence is 15 residues long. The DNA for the CDR3 is TGCGCCAGCAGCAAACCGGGACTCAGCACAGATACGCAGTATTTT. It yields the protein CASSKPGLSTDTQYF.

The rearrangement links TRBV11-2 to TRBJ1-2, with 10 bases fitting TRBD1. The CDR3 runs 14 residues. The germline CDR1 and CDR2 sequences are SGHAT and FQNNGV. The J segment lost 9 bases and the V segment lost 2 bases, leaving 6 bases of the junction unmatched. CDR3 protein: CASSLSDRGPSYTF. CDR3 bases: TGTGCCAGCAGCTTATCTGACAGGGGGCCTAGCTACACCTTC.

The rearrangement joins TRBV10-3 to TRBJ2-7; D remains unclear. V was cut by 7 bases and J by 0 bases, with 10 bases left in between. Germline CDR1 and CDR2: ENHRY and SYGVKD. This CDR3 is 13 amino acids long. This CDR3 reads CAITSPSSYEQYF. CDR3 nucleotides: TGTGCCATCACCTCCCCGTCCTCCTACGAGCAGTACTTC.

In its sample, this clonotype was seen a few times. The chain couples TRBV6-1 to TRBJ1-2; unclear D gene. The CDR3 length is 15 residues. The V and J ends lost 7 bases and 0 bases respectively, with 15 bases between them. Per the germline V gene, CDR1 is MNHNS and CDR2 is SASEGT. The CDR3 DNA reads as TGTGCCAGCATCCCATCCTCCGGGCCTAACTATGGCTACACCTTC. This sequence encodes CASIPSSGPNYGYTF.

V gene TRBV5-1 combines with J gene TRBJ2-3; D not resolved. V lost 0 bases and J lost 6, with 11 bases in between. Looked up from germline, CDR1 is SGHRS and CDR2 is YFSETQ. The CDR3 is made up of 14 amino acids. The CDR3 region has the DNA TGCGCCAGCAGCTTGGACCCCTCCTCTGATACGCAGTATTTT. Residues: CASSLDPSSDTQYF.

This clonotype was detected only a few times. This sequence joins TRBV18 and TRBJ2-7; no clear D. This CDR3 region has 13 residues. The germline V gene encodes CDR1 KGHSH and CDR2 LQKENI. V was cut by 0 bases and J by 3 bases, with 6 bases left in between. This chain's CDR3 is CASSPPSLYEQYF. CDR3 DNA: TGTGCCAGCTCACCACCGTCCCTCTACGAGCAGTACTTC.

This clonotype was detected ten times or more. The chain employs TRBV10-2 and TRBJ2-1, with no clear D. With 4 bases removed from V and 9 bases from J, the gap between germline ends came to 7 bases. The germline gives CDR1 WSHSY, CDR2 SAAADI. The CDR3 is 11 residues long. The CDR3 region has the DNA TGCGCCAGCAGTGGGCCTGGTGAGCAGTTCTTC. Translation: CASSGPGEQFF.

The gene calls are TRBV18 and TRBJ1-3; maybe TRBD1 (5 bases). Trimming took off 2 bases at V and 11 bases at J, with 16 bases between the two ends. This CDR3 is built from 14 residues. Germline CDR1 KGHSH, CDR2 LQKENI. The DNA for the CDR3 is TGTGCCAGCTCACCAATGGACACCTACGGCGCCATATATTTT. Protein product: CASSPMDTYGAIYF.

This chain uses TRBV20-1 with TRBJ2-1; D unclear. The CDR3 totals 14 residues. Trimming stripped 7 bases from V and 0 bases from J, with 13 bases between. The germline V gene encodes CDR1 DFQATT and CDR2 SNEGSKA (reference sequence). This CDR3 is CSVPTKSSYNEQFF. The CDR3 region has the DNA TGCAGTGTCCCAACCAAGAGCTCCTACAATGAGCAGTTCTTC.

There are a few counts of this clonotype. V and J are TRBV7-8 and TRBJ1-2; no clear D gene. This CDR3 spans 14 amino acids. Germline V lookup: CDR1 SGHVS, CDR2 FQNEAQ. Trimming left V 1 base short and J 5 bases short, with 11 bases between. In DNA form, the CDR3 reads TGTGCCAGCAGCTTAGATTACGTACGGTATGGCTACACCTTC. This translates into CASSLDYVRYGYTF.

This clonotype came up a few times. The chain combines TRBV3-1 with TRBJ1-2, with D possibly matching TRBD1 (6 bases). Trimming took off 8 bases at V and 5 bases at J, with 18 bases between the two ends. Germline loops: CDR1 LGHDT, CDR2 YNNKEL (reference sequence). CDR3 length equals 14 residues. DNA of the CDR3: TGTGCCAGCGGGGGGCTAGGAGTGCAGTATGGCTACACCTTC. Its protein product is CASGGLGVQYGYTF. Combining the CDR3 with reference TRBV3-1 and TRBJ1-2 gives the whole variable domain DTAVSQTPKYLVTQMGNDKSIKCEQNLGHDTMYWYKQDSKKFLKIMFSYNNKELIINETVPNRFSPKSPDKAHLNLHINSLELGDSAVYFCASGGLGVQYGYTFGSGTRLTVV.

This clonotype was observed a few times. The genes are TRBV19 and TRBJ2-3; D ambiguous. V dropped 4 bases and J dropped 6 bases, with 23 bases sitting between them. This CDR3 is built from 17 residues. Germline CDR1 reads LNHDA; CDR2 reads SQIVND (reference sequence). CDR3 DNA sequence: TGTGCCAGTAGTAACCCCTCCGCAGGTGGCCCACGGGATACGCAGTATTTT. This sequence encodes CASSNPSAGGPRDTQYF.

This chain connects TRBV12-3 or TRBV12-4 to TRBJ1-1; D unclear. Trimming left V 6 bases short and J 3 bases short, with 11 bases between. The CDR3 runs to 13 residues. CDR3 DNA sequence: TGTGCCAGCAGCGAAGGGAGTTACACTGAAGCTTTCTTT. Amino acid sequence: CASSEGSYTEAFF.

This clonotype occurred a few times. The chain is built from TRBV3-1 and TRBJ2-1; 13 nucleotides agree with TRBD2. The V segment lost 6 bases and the J segment 6 bases; nucleotides outside the gene matches: 5. This CDR3 comprises 15 residues. Germline assignment: CDR1 LGHDT and CDR2 YNNKEL (reference sequence). Written as DNA, the CDR3 is TGTGCCAGCAGACCGGGACTAGCGGGACTCAATGAGCAGTTCTTC. The encoded protein is CASRPGLAGLNEQFF.

The chain has TRBV5-1 and TRBJ2-7, with D possibly being TRBD1 (6 bases). V lost 4 bases to trimming and J lost 4 bases, with 9 bases between them. The CDR3 extends over 12 amino acids. CDR1 SGHRS and CDR2 YFSETQ come from the germline V gene. For the CDR3, the DNA is TGCGCCAGCAGCATCGGACAGTACGAGCAGTACTTC. It codes for CASSIGQYEQYF.

The rearrangement links TRBV2 to TRBJ1-1, with D possibly TRBD1 on 5 matching bases. This CDR3 comprises 14 residues. V lost 0 bases and J 10 bases, leaving 15 bases between the germline ends. Germline values: CDR1 SNHLY, CDR2 FYNNEI. The CDR3 sequence is CASSEAGVTGRAFF. The DNA for the CDR3 is TGTGCCAGCAGTGAAGCGGGGGTAACGGGGAGAGCTTTCTTT. Drawing the rest from reference TRBV2 and TRBJ1-1, the complete variable domain is EPEVTQTPSHQVTQMGQEVILRCVPISNHLYFYWYRQILGQKVEFLVSFYNNEISEKSEIFDDQFSVERPDGSNFTLKIRSTKLEDSAMYFCASSEAGVTGRAFFGQGTRLTVV.

In its sample, this clonotype was seen many times. V usage is TRBV13 and J usage is TRBJ1-2, with D hard to call. This CDR3 has 14 amino acids. V was pared by 5 bases and J by 8 bases, with 18 bases between. Per germline, CDR1 PRHDT and CDR2 FYEKMQ (reference sequence). CDR3 amino acids: CASSLRTLRKGYTF. CDR3 DNA: TGTGCCAGCAGCCTACGGACCCTGCGAAAGGGCTACACCTTC.

J is TRBJ1-6 and V is TRBV7-9; D uncertain. V was trimmed by 2 bases and J by 6 bases, leaving 8 bases between them. Germline V lookup: CDR1 SEHNR, CDR2 FQNEAQ (reference sequence). This CDR3 spans 14 amino acids. The CDR3 region has the DNA TGTGCCAGCAGCTTATTGATGGGTAATTCACCCCTCCACTTT. Encoded protein: CASSLLMGNSPLHF.